The 6 T cell receptor beta chains below all came from one sample that was sequenced in a study of blood T cell repertoires in COVID-19. Some clones are missing from TCRdb's copy, which holds only in-frame ones; the method was immunoSEQ multiplex PCR. There are about 400,000 clones in the sample; around 87% occur only once, and more than 0.9% lies in the top ten. Sequencing was performed on PBMCs or T cells enriched from blood (not recorded which). These receptors all come from a woman in her 30s with acute COVID-19.

This clone was picked up one time. The chain employs TRBV4-1 and TRBJ1-5, with TRBD1 matching over 9 bases. This CDR3 is 16 amino acids long. Germline-derived CDR1 and CDR2 are MGHRA and YSYEKL. Trimming took 4 bases from V and 4 from J; bases not matched to a gene: 8. CDR3 nucleotides: TGCGCCAGCAGCCGCTGGACAGGGGCTCGTAATCAGCCCCAGCATTTT. This gives the protein CASSRWTGARNQPQHF.

Points on this clone: Different DNA sequences within this sample yield the same CDR3. The chain is built from TRBV12-3 or TRBV12-4 and TRBJ1-5; TRBD1 is a possible D gene (5 bases). V lost 3 bases to trimming and J lost 7 bases, with 10 bases between them. This CDR3 spans 13 amino acids. CDR3 nucleotide sequence: TGTGCCAGCAGTTTCGGGGGAGGGCAGCCCCAGCATTTT. Translating gives CASSFGGGQPQHF.

The rearrangement joins TRBV6-4 to TRBJ1-1; TRBD1 is a possible D gene (6 bases). The CDR3 spans 13 residues. Trimming took off 4 bases at V and 6 bases at J, with 12 bases between the two ends. The germline V gene encodes CDR1 MRHNA and CDR2 SNTAGT. DNA for the CDR3: TGTGCCAGCAGTGTGGGGGCGAGGGCTGAAGCTTTCTTT. Translating it yields CASSVGARAEAFF.

This chain joins TRBV7-9 and TRBJ2-3; 7 bases are shared with TRBD2. This CDR3 is built from 16 residues. Per germline, CDR1 SEHNR and CDR2 FQNEAQ (reference sequence). The J segment lost 2 bases and the V segment lost 5 bases, leaving 10 bases of the junction unmatched. Here the CDR3 reads CASSPRYGGSTDTQYF. The CDR3 bases are TGTGCCAGCAGCCCACGCTACGGGGGGTCCACAGATACGCAGTATTTT.

The genes are TRBV4-3 and TRBJ1-5; D might be TRBD1 (6 bases). Germline assignment: CDR1 LGHNA and CDR2 YSLEER. Trimming stripped 0 bases from V and 3 bases from J, with 12 bases between. The CDR3 covers 16 residues. The CDR3 sequence: CASSQELRQANQPQHF. Written as DNA, the CDR3 is TGCGCCAGCAGCCAAGAGTTGAGACAGGCCAATCAGCCCCAGCATTTT.

The V gene is TRBV2, the J gene TRBJ1-1; TRBD1 matches 7 bases. The CDR3 is 17 amino acids. After removal of 5 bases from V and 1 base from J, the junction contained 13 bases not matched to a gene. Germline-derived CDR1 and CDR2 are SNHLY and FYNNEI. CDR3 DNA: TGTGCCAGCAGTCTCCTGCCCCGGGGACAGAAGAACACTGAAGCTTTCTTT. Translation gives CASSLLPRGQKNTEAFF.